The entry below gives a single TCR beta chain sequence along with its context. The CDR3 covers 13 residues. CDR1 and CDR2 from the germline V gene are SQVTM and ANQGSEA. With 4 bases clipped from V and 3 bases from J, the junction kept 3 bases outside the gene matches. The data were taken from a study of blood T cell repertoires in COVID-19. Study details: Samples representing acute and convalescent COVID-19 were sourced from the United States, Italy and Spain. PBMCs, B-cell-depleted T cells, or T cells were the source of the cDNA or gDNA that made up the material.

As originally analysed: Nucleated cell counts were estimated from reference gene primer amplification. Sequencing used immunoSEQ multiplex PCR; TCRdb keeps in-frame clones, though not all of them. The V and J calls and clone size come from that table; D and trimming were worked out from the DNA. The sample holds some 70,000 clones, approximately 86% seen once. The receptor's source is a woman aged 60-75 years with acute or convalescent COVID-19. The sequenced sample consisted of peripheral blood. The chain carries TRBV29-1 and TRBJ2-1, with TRBD2 matching 7 bases. The CDR3 DNA reads TGCAGCGTTGCGCGCGGGGGCTACAATGAGCAGTTCTTC. Its translation is CSVARGGYNEQFF.